The rows below give T cell receptor beta chains drawn from one sample of a study of T-cell reconstitution after alpha-beta-depleted transplantation in children. TCRdb redid the calling of the PCR reads with MiXCR, one entry per CDR3 protein. The sample includes about a million distinct CDR3 sequences, about 29% of them seen just once. The source was PBMCs, mostly from graft donor cells, collected 360 days after TCRalphabeta/CD19-depleted stem cell transplant. Every receptor here comes from a boy less than two years old who had a stem cell transplant for SCID, so the T cells may come from the graft donor. The CDR3 runs from the conserved cysteine through the conserved F or W. D genes are given only for firm matches. Size tells how often a clone was seen (once, few, many) or the class of an expanded clone, and some rows leave it out.

CDR3nt: TGTGCTAGTGCCCAGACAGGGAAGGGAGAGACCCAGTACTTC; CDR3aa: CASAQTGKGETQYF; v_gene: TRBV12-5; d_gene: TRBD1; j_gene: TRBJ2-5; abundance: .
CDR3nt: TGCAGTGCTAGTTTAGCGGGGGCCTTCCCCTACGAGCAGTACTTC; CDR3aa: CSASLAGAFPYEQYF; v_gene: TRBV20-1; d_gene: TRBD2; j_gene: TRBJ2-7; abundance: .
CDR3nt: TGCGCCAGCAGCTTGGGGAAGACTAGCGGGGTTTGGAATGAGCAGTTCTTC; CDR3aa: CASSLGKTSGVWNEQFF; v_gene: TRBV5-1; d_gene: TRBD2; j_gene: TRBJ2-1; abundance: .
CDR3nt: TGTGCCAGCAGCCTACCCCCATCCACCGGGGAGCTGTTTTTT; CDR3aa: CASSLPPSTGELFF; v_gene: TRBV7-9; d_gene: .; j_gene: TRBJ2-2; abundance: many
CDR3nt: TGTGCCAGCAGCTTAGGACAGTCTAGCTCCTACGAGCAGTACTTC; CDR3aa: CASSLGQSSSYEQYF; v_gene: TRBV12-3/TRBV12-4; d_gene: .; j_gene: TRBJ2-7; abundance: .
CDR3nt: TGTGCCACCGTGAGCTCTGGAAACACCATATATTTT; CDR3aa: CATVSSGNTIYF; v_gene: TRBV6-5; d_gene: .; j_gene: TRBJ1-3; abundance: few
CDR3nt: TGCAGTGCTTTACTCCGGGACAGGGGAAGAGATACGCAGTATTTT; CDR3aa: CSALLRDRGRDTQYF; v_gene: TRBV20-1; d_gene: TRBD1; j_gene: TRBJ2-3; abundance: .
CDR3nt: TGCGCCAGCAGCTCCGACAGGGCCCAAGAGACCCAGTACTTC; CDR3aa: CASSSDRAQETQYF; v_gene: TRBV5-1; d_gene: TRBD1; j_gene: TRBJ2-5; abundance: many
CDR3nt: TGTGCCAGCAGGCAGTTCTGTAGTGTTGGACAGGACGAAAAACTGTTTTTT; CDR3aa: CASRQFCSVGQDEKLFF; v_gene: TRBV12-3/TRBV12-4; d_gene: TRBD1; j_gene: TRBJ1-4; abundance: .
CDR3nt: TGCGCCAGCAGCGGGGACAGTAACACTGAAGCTTTCTTT; CDR3aa: CASSGDSNTEAFF; v_gene: TRBV5-1; d_gene: TRBD1; j_gene: TRBJ1-1; abundance: few
CDR3nt: TGCAGTGCTAGAGCGGGAGGGGGACTAGCGGGTTACGAGCAGTACTTC; CDR3aa: CSARAGGGLAGYEQYF; v_gene: TRBV20-1; d_gene: TRBD2; j_gene: TRBJ2-7; abundance: .
CDR3nt: TGTGCCAGCAAGTGGGGAGACGGACAGGGGGAACGAGCTTTCTTT; CDR3aa: CASKWGDGQGERAFF; v_gene: TRBV27; d_gene: TRBD1; j_gene: TRBJ1-1; abundance: few
CDR3nt: TGCAGCGTTGATGGTCAATCTGATGGCTACACCTTC; CDR3aa: CSVDGQSDGYTF; v_gene: TRBV29-1; d_gene: .; j_gene: TRBJ1-2; abundance: few
CDR3nt: TGTGCCAGCAGCTCCTTGATGGTCCGGGCGGGGGGGCCCACAGATACGCAGTATTTT; CDR3aa: CASSSLMVRAGGPTDTQYF; v_gene: TRBV12-3/TRBV12-4; d_gene: TRBD2; j_gene: TRBJ2-3; abundance: .
CDR3nt: TGTGCCAGCACTACAGGGGAGACAGGAGGAGGAAAACTGTTTTTT; CDR3aa: CASTTGETGGGKLFF; v_gene: TRBV7-9; d_gene: TRBD1; j_gene: TRBJ1-4; abundance: .
CDR3nt: TGTGCCAGTAGTACCCTACAGGGGAATACGCAGTATTTT; CDR3aa: CASSTLQGNTQYF; v_gene: TRBV19; d_gene: TRBD1; j_gene: TRBJ2-3; abundance: few
CDR3nt: TGTGCCAGCAGTCGGACAGGGGTTCGTGAAAAACTGTTTTTT; CDR3aa: CASSRTGVREKLFF; v_gene: TRBV12-3/TRBV12-4; d_gene: TRBD1; j_gene: TRBJ1-4; abundance: few
CDR3nt: TGCGCCAGCAGCCAAGACCCCCACGCCGAGAGGGGCCCCAGAGACACCGGGGAGCTGTTTTTT; CDR3aa: CASSQDPHAERGPRDTGELFF; v_gene: TRBV4-1; d_gene: .; j_gene: TRBJ2-2; abundance: .
CDR3nt: TGTGCCAGCAGCCAAGGGGCCTTAGGGGCCCAGTACTTC; CDR3aa: CASSQGALGAQYF; v_gene: TRBV3-1; d_gene: .; j_gene: TRBJ2-5; abundance: .
CDR3nt: TGTGCCAGCAGCCCAACCTCAGGGGGCTCCTACAATGAGCAGTTCTTC; CDR3aa: CASSPTSGGSYNEQFF; v_gene: TRBV9; d_gene: TRBD1; j_gene: TRBJ2-1; abundance: many
CDR3nt: TGCAGCGTTGAACGCCAGGGACAGGGGGCTGGCGATGAGCAGTTCTTC; CDR3aa: CSVERQGQGAGDEQFF; v_gene: TRBV29-1; d_gene: TRBD1; j_gene: TRBJ2-1; abundance: few
CDR3nt: TGTGCCACCAGCAGGGAACCGACTAGCGGCGCTGATACGCAGTATTTT; CDR3aa: CATSREPTSGADTQYF; v_gene: TRBV15; d_gene: TRBD2; j_gene: TRBJ2-3; abundance: .